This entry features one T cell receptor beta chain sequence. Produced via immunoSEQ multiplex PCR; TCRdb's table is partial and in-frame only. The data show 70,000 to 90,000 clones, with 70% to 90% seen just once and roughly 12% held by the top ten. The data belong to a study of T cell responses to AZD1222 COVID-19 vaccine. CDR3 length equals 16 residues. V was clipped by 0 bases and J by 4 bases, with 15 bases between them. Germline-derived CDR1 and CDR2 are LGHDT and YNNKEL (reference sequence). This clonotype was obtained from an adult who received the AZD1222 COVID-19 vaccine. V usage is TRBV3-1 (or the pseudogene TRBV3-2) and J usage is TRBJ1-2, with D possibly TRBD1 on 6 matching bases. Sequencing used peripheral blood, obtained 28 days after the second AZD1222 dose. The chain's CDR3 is CASSQDSPGHRYGYTF. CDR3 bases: TGTGCCAGCAGCCAAGATAGCCCGGGACACCGCTATGGCTACACCTTC.